The present T cell receptor (beta chain) was sequenced within a study of T cells in Graves' hyperthyroidism and ophthalmopathy. Amplified TCR beta CDR3 regions came from RNA transcripts. The primer set for the first-round RT-PCR of the TCR CDR3 was HTBI. TCRdb called the multiplex PCR reads again in MiXCR, with one record for every CDR3 protein. The data show roughly 500,000 distinct CDR3 sequences, 20% to 25% seen once. CDR3 length: 14 amino acids. V dropped 7 bases and J dropped 5 bases, with 14 bases sitting between them. This TCR was recovered from a woman in her 70s with Graves' ophthalmopathy. Input material: blood. The V call is TRBV12-3 or TRBV12-4, the J call TRBJ2-2, with D uncertain. CDR3 in amino acids: CASTHLSKTGELFF. Here the CDR3 DNA reads TGTGCCAGCACCCACTTATCAAAGACCGGGGAGCTGTTTTTT.